Below are 12 T cell receptor beta chains sequenced from a single sample in a study of cytomegalovirus exposure and HLA in healthy donors. Generated by immunoSEQ multiplex PCR, the TCRdb table keeps only in-frame clones and is missing some. Counted here are fewer than 150,000 clones, about 84% occurring once; the ten biggest clones make up roughly 5.3%. The sample was PBMCs. The source of these receptors is a man aged 18 to 35 in good health and CMV-seronegative.

The chain couples TRBV30 to TRBJ1-1; the D gene is possibly TRBD1 (5 bases). V was cut by 3 bases and J by 4 bases, with 9 bases left in between. CDR1 and CDR2 from the germline V gene are GTSNPN and SVGIG (reference sequence). The CDR3 is 12 residues long. CDR3 DNA: TGTGCCTGGAGAAGGGGATCCACTGAAGCTTTCTTT. Its protein is CAWRRGSTEAFF.

The CDR3 region has the DNA TGTGCCAGCAGTTACGGGCCAGAAGCTTTCTTT. It yields the protein CASSYGPEAFF. The rearrangement joins TRBV6-5 to TRBJ1-1; D not resolved. Trimming shortened V by 2 bases and J by 8 bases, and 6 bases separated the two germline ends. Germline CDR1 is MNHEY and CDR2 is SVGAGI. This CDR3 region has 11 residues.

J is TRBJ1-4 and V is TRBV6-1, with 7 bases aligning to TRBD1. The CDR3 sequence is 14 residues long. In germline, CDR1 is MNHNS, CDR2 SASEGT. V was pared by 6 bases and J by 7 bases, with 8 bases of the junction left unmatched. The DNA of the CDR3 is TGTGCCAGCAGACCGACAGGGATTTTTGAAAAACTGTTTTTT. Translating it yields CASRPTGIFEKLFF.

The gene calls are TRBV7-2 and TRBJ2-5; 15 bases line up with TRBD2. CDR1 and CDR2 (germline): SGHTA, FQGNSA. The CDR3 spans 16 residues. The J segment lost 3 bases and the V segment lost 5 bases, leaving 4 bases of the junction unmatched. The CDR3 loop is CASSLGLAGGEETQYF. In nucleotides, the CDR3 is TGTGCCAGCAGCCTAGGACTAGCGGGGGGGGAAGAGACCCAGTACTTC.

The chain joins TRBV15 to TRBJ2-7; 10 bases are shared with TRBD1. Germline V gives CDR1 LNHNV, CDR2 YYDKDF (reference sequence). The CDR3 spans 15 residues. With 3 bases clipped from V and 0 bases from J, the junction kept 2 bases outside the gene matches. CDR3 bases: TGTGCCACCAGCAGGGACAGGGGGTTCTCCTACGAGCAGTACTTC. Translation gives CATSRDRGFSYEQYF.

A single count supports this clone. Here the CDR3 reads CASSSGQMNTEAFF. CDR3 DNA sequence: TGCGCCAGCAGCTCGGGACAGATGAACACTGAAGCTTTCTTT. V usage is TRBV5-1 and J usage is TRBJ1-1; 7 bases map to TRBD1. Germline trimming cut 3 bases from V and 0 bases from J; bases unmatched to any gene: 2. The CDR3 sequence is 14 residues long. Germline values: CDR1 SGHRS, CDR2 YFSETQ.

This clone came up once. V and J are TRBV6-1 and TRBJ2-5; 7 bases map to TRBD1. With 6 bases clipped from V and 2 bases from J, the junction kept 9 bases outside the gene matches. The CDR3 loop spans 15 amino acids. Germline V lookup: CDR1 MNHNS, CDR2 SASEGT. The DNA of the CDR3 is TGTGCCAGCAGCCGACAGGGCTGGGATCAAGAGACCCAGTACTTC. As protein: CASSRQGWDQETQYF.

This sequence joins TRBV5-4 and TRBJ2-7, with 11 bases aligning to TRBD1. The germline gives CDR1 SGHNT, CDR2 YYREEE (reference sequence). The CDR3 loop spans 14 amino acids. Trimming took 4 bases from V and 4 from J; bases not matched to a gene: 4. The CDR3: CASSRTGGAYEQYF. CDR3 DNA: TGTGCCAGCAGCCGGACAGGGGGCGCGTACGAGCAGTACTTC.

The CDR3 protein is CASSQTSSYNSPLHF. Here the CDR3 DNA reads TGCGCCAGCAGCCAAACGAGCTCCTATAATTCACCCCTCCACTTT. The rearrangement joins TRBV5-1 to TRBJ1-6; no definite D call. Germline lookup yields CDR1 SGHRS and CDR2 YFSETQ. The V and J ends lost 4 bases and 0 bases respectively, with 8 bases between them. The length of the CDR3 is 15 residues.

The chain is built from TRBV4-1 and TRBJ1-1, with 7 bases aligning to TRBD1. The length of the CDR3 is 14 residues. Germline assignment: CDR1 MGHRA and CDR2 YSYEKL. Trimming took 7 bases from V and 3 from J; bases not matched to a gene: 8. CDR3 sequence: CASTLSRGDTEAFF. For the CDR3, the DNA is TGCGCCAGCACCCTCTCCAGGGGGGACACTGAAGCTTTCTTT.

The V call is TRBV10-3, the J call TRBJ1-3; D possibly corresponds to TRBD1 (5 bases). V lost 4 bases, J lost 2 bases, and 6 bases lay in between. The germline gives CDR1 ENHRY, CDR2 SYGVKD. The CDR3 contains 13 residues. The CDR3 spells CAISARAGNTIYF. DNA for the CDR3: TGTGCCATCAGTGCCAGGGCTGGAAACACCATATATTTT.

This chain connects TRBV18 to TRBJ2-6; no firm D call. Trimming shortened V by 1 base and J by 3 bases, and 7 bases separated the two germline ends. The CDR3 is made up of 15 amino acids. Germline V gives CDR1 KGHSH, CDR2 LQKENI. The CDR3 protein is CASSPRGSGANVLTF. The CDR3 DNA reads as TGTGCCAGCTCACCACGTGGTAGTGGGGCCAACGTCCTGACTTTC. The full variable domain, with the rest looked up from reference TRBV18 and TRBJ2-6, is NAGVMQNPRHLVRRRGQEARLRCSPMKGHSHVYWYRQLPEEGLKFMVYLQKENIIDESGMPKERFSAEFPKEGPSILRIQQVVRGDSAAYFCASSPRGSGANVLTFGAGSRLTVL.